This passage covers 9 T cell receptor beta chains from one sample sequenced in a study of control samples from healthy donors and cancer patients. The assay was immunoSEQ multiplex PCR, and TCRdb's table has in-frame clones only and misses some. The table includes about 200,000 clones, roughly nine tenths detected once. Sample: blood. These receptors were obtained from a man under 40 in good health.

The chain links TRBV9 to TRBJ2-2; 9 nucleotides line up with TRBD1. The junction had 8 bases not matched to a gene; V was cut back by 4 bases and J by 4 bases. This CDR3 comprises 16 residues. The germline V gene has CDR1 SGDLS and CDR2 YYNGEE. The CDR3 loop reads CASSQLQGAGTGELFF. CDR3 coding DNA: TGTGCCAGCAGCCAGCTACAGGGGGCTGGCACCGGGGAGCTGTTTTTT.

This sequence joins TRBV19 and TRBJ1-5; tentative D call: TRBD1 (6 bases). Trimming took 6 bases from V and 2 from J, leaving 8 bases between them. Germline V lookup: CDR1 LNHDA, CDR2 SQIVND (reference sequence). This CDR3 contains 13 residues. CDR3: CASSRQGNQPQHF. The CDR3 bases are TGTGCCAGTAGCCGACAGGGCAATCAGCCCCAGCATTTT.

The rearrangement links TRBV5-6 to TRBJ2-1; TRBD2 matches 8 bases. Trimming took 0 bases from V and 2 from J; bases not matched to a gene: 7. The CDR3 sequence is 17 residues long. Germline CDR1 is SGHDT and CDR2 is YYEEEE. CDR3 residues: CASSLDRGGPPYNEQFF. DNA for the CDR3: TGTGCCAGCAGCTTGGATCGCGGGGGGCCCCCCTACAATGAGCAGTTCTTC.

CDR3 sequence: CASSSGQGSLGEQYF. The CDR3, as DNA: TGTGCCAGCAGCTCCGGACAGGGGAGCTTGGGCGAGCAGTACTTC. V is TRBV7-2 and J is TRBJ2-7; TRBD1 agrees at 9 bases. This CDR3 has 15 amino acids. Germline-derived CDR1 and CDR2 are SGHTA and FQGNSA. J was trimmed by 6 bases and V by 4 bases; bases with no gene match: 10.

The gene calls are TRBV29-1 and TRBJ1-5; a weak D match, TRBD1 (6 bases). Germline V gene sequence: CDR1 SQVTM, CDR2 ANQGSEA. This CDR3 region has 15 residues. Trimming took 5 bases from V and 2 from J, leaving 16 bases between them. CDR3 in amino acids: CSVPSEQGGNQPQHF. The CDR3 bases are TGCAGCGTTCCTTCTGAACAGGGCGGCAATCAGCCCCAGCATTTT.

CDR3 bases: TGTGCCAGCAGCTCGGGTTTGAGGGGAGGGAATCAGCCCCAGCATTTT. It is translated as CASSSGLRGGNQPQHF. This rearrangement joins TRBV13 to TRBJ1-5, with TRBD1 as a possible D gene (5 bases). Germline CDR1 reads PRHDT; CDR2 reads FYEKMQ (reference sequence). V shed 4 bases and J shed 4 bases, with 17 bases lying between them. The CDR3 length is 16 residues.

The chain employs TRBV2 and TRBJ1-2, with TRBD1 identical over 7 bases. Germline V gives CDR1 SNHLY, CDR2 FYNNEI. V lost 7 bases to trimming and J lost 10 bases; unmatched junction nucleotides: 12. The CDR3 contains 13 residues. CDR3 sequence: CASTTKGASDYTF. CDR3 coding DNA: TGTGCCAGCACCACAAAGGGGGCTTCTGACTACACCTTC.

The chain is built from TRBV15 and TRBJ2-2, with a weak D call TRBD1 (5 bases). With 0 bases removed from V and 5 bases from J, the gap between germline ends came to 13 bases. The CDR3 is 16 amino acids. The germline CDR1 and CDR2 sequences are LNHNV and YYDKDF (reference sequence). The CDR3 sequence is CATSRDGATATGELFF. DNA of the CDR3: TGTGCCACCAGCAGAGATGGGGCGACAGCGACCGGGGAGCTGTTTTTT.

CDR3 DNA: TGCGCCAGCAGCCCTGTAGCGGGGGGAGGCGATGAGCAGTTCTTC. It encodes CASSPVAGGGDEQFF. The chain employs TRBV4-1 and TRBJ2-1; 10 bases agree with TRBD2. Germline lookup yields CDR1 MGHRA and CDR2 YSYEKL. V lost 4 bases, J lost 8 bases, and 8 bases stayed unmatched. This CDR3 comprises 15 residues.